This TCR beta chain came from a study of cytomegalovirus exposure and HLA in healthy donors. Study-wide points: Among donors in an Asian-associated ancestry cluster, a later analysis reportedly found fewer N-insertions than the approximately 700-donor mean.

About this clone: What it binds is not known.

Use of 60 Vbeta and 13 Jbeta primers characterized the PCR. Method: immunoSEQ multiplex PCR; TCRdb's copy keeps in-frame clones and lacks some. Of about 140,000 clones listed, about 80% are singletons. The germline V gene has CDR1 MNHEY and CDR2 SVGAGI. V was shortened by 4 bases and J by 2 bases, with 8 bases between the two germline ends. The CDR3 loop spans 13 amino acids. The specimen was PBMCs. The TCR sequence derives from a woman aged 30 to 39 in good health and CMV-seronegative. The rearrangement links TRBV6-5 to TRBJ1-2; the D gene is possibly TRBD1 (6 bases). As DNA, the CDR3 is TGTGCCAGCAGTTTGCAGGGGAACTATGGCTACACCTTC. It is translated as CASSLQGNYGYTF.